This T cell receptor beta chain is from a study of cytomegalovirus exposure and HLA in healthy donors. The CDR3 sequence is 11 residues long. Trimming removed 4 bases from V and 9 bases from J, with 9 bases in between. CDR1 MNHNS and CDR2 SASEGT come from the germline V gene. Study findings and constraints: Later analysis identified a missense DCLRE1C variant that was linked to TCR beta V- and J-gene trimming.

A note on this clone: Its specificity is not known.

PCR amplification relied on 60 Vbeta primers (plus 13 Jbeta primers). Sequencing was performed with immunoSEQ multiplex PCR; in TCRdb, only in-frame clones are kept and a portion is missing. The sample holds 150,000 to 200,000 clones, 70% to 90% seen once. This TCR was recovered from a woman under 30 in good health and CMV-seronegative. Sequenced sample: PBMCs. The rearrangement uses TRBV6-1 and TRBJ1-1; D is unresolved. CDR3 in amino acids: CASSGAPQAFF. Here the CDR3 DNA reads TGTGCCAGCAGTGGGGCCCCACAAGCTTTCTTT.